A selection of T cell receptor beta chains follows, all from one sample in a study of blood T cell repertoires in COVID-19. The repertoire was sequenced with immunoSEQ multiplex PCR; TCRdb's copy has only in-frame clones and lacks some. The data hold about 180,000 clones, with 60% to 80% observed a single time. Sample: peripheral blood. The source of these receptors is a woman in her sixties or seventies with acute or convalescent COVID-19. The CDR3 runs from the conserved cysteine through the conserved F or W. A D gene is named only where the DNA matches it firmly. Only some rows state a clone size, as once, few, many or a class for expanded clones.

d_gene: TRBD1
abundance: .
v_gene: TRBV15
j_gene: TRBJ1-2
CDR3aa: CATQRDRGFYGYTF
CDR3nt: TGTGCCACGCAAAGGGACAGGGGATTCTATGGCTACACCTTC

d_gene: .
abundance: .
v_gene: TRBV6-2/TRBV6-3
j_gene: TRBJ2-7
CDR3aa: CASSPTPEGREQYF
CDR3nt: TGTGCCAGCAGTCCCACCCCGGAGGGACGCGAGCAGTACTTC

d_gene: TRBD1
abundance: .
v_gene: TRBV19
j_gene: TRBJ1-2
CDR3aa: CASAPDREGGYTF
CDR3nt: TGTGCCAGTGCCCCGGACAGGGAAGGTGGCTACACCTTC

d_gene: .
abundance: .
v_gene: TRBV2
j_gene: TRBJ1-2
CDR3aa: CASSAEGRYGYTF
CDR3nt: TGTGCCAGCAGTGCTGAGGGCCGGTATGGCTACACCTTC

d_gene: .
abundance: .
v_gene: TRBV21-1
j_gene: TRBJ2-1
CDR3aa: CASSKGARERTSGDYNEQFF
CDR3nt: TGTGCCAGCAGCAAAGGGGCCAGAGAGAGGACTAGCGGGGATTACAATGAGCAGTTCTTC

d_gene: .
abundance: .
v_gene: TRBV5-1
j_gene: TRBJ1-2
CDR3aa: CASSLVPGARLGYGYTF
CDR3nt: TGCGCCAGCAGCTTGGTGCCAGGGGCGAGGCTTGGCTATGGCTACACCTTC

d_gene: .
abundance: .
v_gene: TRBV20-1
j_gene: TRBJ2-3
CDR3aa: CSASAQFDTDTQYF
CDR3nt: TGCAGTGCTAGTGCCCAGTTCGACACAGATACGCAGTATTTT

d_gene: .
abundance: .
v_gene: TRBV7-2
j_gene: TRBJ1-2
CDR3aa: CASSLGTASYGYTF
CDR3nt: TGTGCCAGCAGCTTAGGTACAGCAAGCTATGGCTACACCTTC

d_gene: .
abundance: .
v_gene: TRBV12-3/TRBV12-4
j_gene: TRBJ1-3
CDR3aa: CASSFIGNTIYF
CDR3nt: TGTGCCAGCAGTTTCATTGGAAACACCATATATTTT

d_gene: TRBD1
abundance: .
v_gene: TRBV7-3
j_gene: TRBJ1-2
CDR3aa: CASSSPGTGNYGYTF
CDR3nt: TGTGCCAGCAGCTCCCCGGGGACAGGGAACTATGGCTACACCTTC

d_gene: .
abundance: .
v_gene: TRBV15
j_gene: TRBJ2-7
CDR3aa: CATSRDWAPGSYEQYF
CDR3nt: TGTGCCACCAGCAGAGATTGGGCGCCAGGATCCTACGAGCAGTACTTC

d_gene: .
abundance: .
v_gene: TRBV27
j_gene: TRBJ2-7
CDR3aa: CASSLSYARIGYEQYF
CDR3nt: TGTGCCAGCAGTTTATCCTACGCCAGGATAGGTTACGAGCAGTACTTC

d_gene: TRBD1
abundance: few
v_gene: TRBV5-6
j_gene: TRBJ1-2
CDR3aa: CASSSTGGGYYGYTF
CDR3nt: TGTGCCAGCAGTTCGACAGGGGGCGGGTACTATGGCTACACCTTC

d_gene: .
abundance: .
v_gene: TRBV24-1
j_gene: TRBJ2-3
CDR3aa: CATSDPFTGTDTQYF
CDR3nt: TGTGCCACCAGTGATCCTTTTACAGGCACAGATACGCAGTATTTT

d_gene: .
abundance: .
v_gene: TRBV5-1
j_gene: TRBJ2-5
CDR3aa: CASSAGRLGEAETQYF
CDR3nt: TGCGCCAGCAGCGCAGGGAGGCTAGGGGAAGCGGAGACCCAGTACTTC

d_gene: .
abundance: once
v_gene: TRBV21-1
j_gene: TRBJ2-5
CDR3aa: CASSQNGSIETQYF
CDR3nt: TGTGCCAGCAGCCAAAACGGGAGTATCGAGACCCAGTACTTC

d_gene: TRBD1
abundance: .
v_gene: TRBV7-2
j_gene: TRBJ1-4
CDR3aa: CASSFSSGQNEKLFF
CDR3nt: TGTGCCAGCAGCTTCAGCTCGGGACAGAATGAAAAACTGTTTTTT

d_gene: TRBD2
abundance: .
v_gene: TRBV7-9
j_gene: TRBJ2-3
CDR3aa: CASSPEAGGGPDTQYF
CDR3nt: TGTGCCAGCAGCCCTGAGGCCGGGGGAGGGCCAGATACGCAGTATTTT

d_gene: .
abundance: .
v_gene: TRBV2
j_gene: TRBJ1-3
CDR3aa: CASNYNSGNTIYF
CDR3nt: TGTGCCAGCAATTATAACTCTGGAAACACCATATATTTT

d_gene: TRBD1
abundance: .
v_gene: TRBV6-4
j_gene: TRBJ1-6
CDR3aa: CASKGQGNSPLHF
CDR3nt: TGTGCCAGCAAAGGACAGGGTAACTCACCCCTCCACTTT

d_gene: TRBD2
abundance: .
v_gene: TRBV5-6
j_gene: TRBJ2-1
CDR3aa: CASSPGLAGMGEQFF
CDR3nt: TGTGCCAGCAGCCCGGGACTAGCGGGAATGGGCGAGCAGTTCTTC

d_gene: TRBD1
abundance: .
v_gene: TRBV19
j_gene: TRBJ1-5
CDR3aa: CASSKGQGKSMSNQPQHF
CDR3nt: TGTGCCAGTAGTAAAGGACAGGGGAAATCCATGTCCAATCAGCCCCAGCATTTT

d_gene: .
abundance: .
v_gene: TRBV4-1
j_gene: TRBJ2-1
CDR3aa: CASSQAWETGYNEQFF
CDR3nt: TGCGCCAGCAGCCAAGCGTGGGAGACTGGTTACAATGAGCAGTTCTTC

d_gene: .
abundance: .
v_gene: TRBV19
j_gene: TRBJ2-1
CDR3aa: CASRKASANEQFF
CDR3nt: TGTGCCAGCCGGAAAGCTAGCGCAAATGAGCAGTTCTTC

d_gene: TRBD2
abundance: few
v_gene: TRBV18
j_gene: TRBJ2-6
CDR3aa: CASSPPTRGRSGANVLTF
CDR3nt: TGTGCCAGCTCACCACCAACGCGGGGGAGATCTGGGGCCAACGTCCTGACTTTC

d_gene: .
abundance: .
v_gene: TRBV6-5
j_gene: TRBJ2-7
CDR3aa: CASSYSRAYEQYF
CDR3nt: TGTGCCAGCAGTTACTCTAGAGCTTACGAGCAGTACTTC

d_gene: .
abundance: .
v_gene: TRBV7-9
j_gene: TRBJ2-1
CDR3aa: CASSSQGHAYNEQFF
CDR3nt: TGTGCCAGCAGCTCACAAGGACATGCCTACAATGAGCAGTTCTTC

d_gene: .
abundance: .
v_gene: TRBV3-1/TRBV3-2
j_gene: TRBJ1-1
CDR3aa: CASSQVLQPTEAFF
CDR3nt: TGTGCCAGCAGCCAAGTCCTACAGCCCACTGAAGCTTTCTTT

d_gene: TRBD2
abundance: few
v_gene: TRBV6-6
j_gene: TRBJ2-2
CDR3aa: CASSVAGEGTGELFF
CDR3nt: TGTGCCAGCAGTGTAGCGGGAGAGGGCACCGGGGAGCTGTTTTTT

d_gene: TRBD1
abundance: .
v_gene: TRBV7-8
j_gene: TRBJ2-4
CDR3aa: CASSRVTGTANIQYF
CDR3nt: TGTGCCAGCAGCCGAGTGACCGGGACAGCAAACATTCAGTACTTC

d_gene: TRBD1
abundance: few
v_gene: TRBV4-2
j_gene: TRBJ1-1
CDR3aa: CASSPIGTGGWDTEAFF
CDR3nt: TGTGCCAGCAGCCCAATTGGGACAGGGGGCTGGGACACTGAAGCTTTCTTT

d_gene: .
abundance: few
v_gene: TRBV4-2
j_gene: TRBJ2-3
CDR3aa: CASSQDAGLTDTQYF
CDR3nt: TGTGCCAGCAGCCAAGATGCGGGGCTCACAGATACGCAGTATTTT

d_gene: .
abundance: .
v_gene: TRBV14
j_gene: TRBJ2-7
CDR3aa: CASSLIRAYEQYF
CDR3nt: TGTGCCAGCAGCCTTATCCGGGCCTACGAGCAGTACTTC

d_gene: TRBD2
abundance: .
v_gene: TRBV30
j_gene: TRBJ2-7
CDR3aa: CAWSVGAGPAGEQYF
CDR3nt: TGTGCCTGGAGTGTCGGGGCCGGGCCAGCGGGAGAGCAGTACTTC

d_gene: .
abundance: .
v_gene: TRBV3-1/TRBV3-2
j_gene: TRBJ2-3
CDR3aa: CASSQDTVDTQYF
CDR3nt: TGTGCCAGCAGCCAAGATACGGTGGATACGCAGTATTTT

d_gene: .
abundance: once
v_gene: TRBV19
j_gene: TRBJ1-5
CDR3aa: CASSIADSGNQPQHF
CDR3nt: TGTGCCAGTAGTATAGCCGATAGCGGGAATCAGCCCCAGCATTTT

d_gene: .
abundance: few
v_gene: TRBV10-1
j_gene: TRBJ2-2
CDR3aa: CASSRAGSGGNTGELFF
CDR3nt: TGCGCCAGCTCCCGAGCTGGGTCGGGGGGCAACACCGGGGAGCTGTTTTTT

d_gene: .
abundance: .
v_gene: TRBV7-8
j_gene: TRBJ2-7
CDR3aa: CASSPSIGSEQYF
CDR3nt: TGTGCCAGCAGCCCCTCGATCGGGAGCGAGCAGTACTTC

d_gene: .
abundance: .
v_gene: TRBV19
j_gene: TRBJ2-7
CDR3aa: CASKVGIGGHEQYF
CDR3nt: TGTGCCAGTAAAGTGGGAATCGGGGGGCACGAGCAGTACTTC

d_gene: .
abundance: .
v_gene: TRBV25-1
j_gene: TRBJ1-4
CDR3aa: CASSEQGGEKLFF
CDR3nt: TGTGCCAGCAGTGAACAGGGCGGTGAAAAACTGTTTTTT

d_gene: .
abundance: .
v_gene: TRBV24-1
j_gene: TRBJ2-2
CDR3aa: CATSRGVTGELFF
CDR3nt: TGTGCCACCAGCAGGGGTGTGACCGGGGAGCTGTTTTTT

d_gene: .
abundance: once
v_gene: TRBV19
j_gene: TRBJ2-2
CDR3aa: CASSSPIQANTGELFF
CDR3nt: TGTGCCAGTAGTAGCCCGATACAGGCAAACACCGGGGAGCTGTTTTTT

d_gene: .
abundance: .
v_gene: TRBV11-2
j_gene: TRBJ2-5
CDR3aa: CASSLGLFETQYF
CDR3nt: TGTGCCAGCAGCTTAGGTCTCTTCGAGACCCAGTACTTC

d_gene: TRBD2
abundance: once
v_gene: TRBV19
j_gene: TRBJ2-2
CDR3aa: CASTLRTSSRNTGELFF
CDR3nt: TGTGCCAGTACCTTAAGGACTAGCTCTCGCAACACCGGGGAGCTGTTTTTT

d_gene: .
abundance: few
v_gene: TRBV9
j_gene: TRBJ1-2
CDR3aa: CASSPETVYGYTF
CDR3nt: TGTGCCAGCAGCCCCGAAACGGTCTATGGCTACACCTTC